This TCR beta chain was sequenced for a study of human T cells and chemical hapten exposure (TCRdb year 2021). As for the study more broadly: For sensitization, 2% DPC in acetone was applied to a roughly 2 cm by roughly 2 cm area of upper inner arm skin. The mostly female patient cohort included alopecia areata with under or over 50% scalp involvement, alopecia totalis and alopecia universalis. Patient blood was sampled pre-sensitization (week 0) and at 2, 6 and about 24 weeks after DPC sensitization. Roughly 30 alopecia patients gave blood for TCR sequencing at one to four time points (pre-sensitization, 2, 6 and 24 weeks). Weekly therapeutic DPC doses were additionally applied to the scalp of patients throughout the roughly 26-week study period. Libraries were combined into a pool for sequencing, and differences in TCR yield between samples came mainly from small differences in library volumes within the pool. Patch testing was done on the upper back using Finn chambers containing 0.01% DPC, and results were scored after 6 days according to International Contact Dermatitis Research Group standards. Each blood RNA sample was used to sequence both TCR alpha and TCR beta chains. This study followed changes in the peripheral blood TCR repertoire in vivo during primary and secondary sensitization of alopecia patients to the hapten diphenylcyclopropenone (DPC). Results the study describes overall, beyond this receptor: After repeated subsampling, changes were observed in the strength of the expansion versus patch-test correlation and in the threshold at which the correlation became significant. A positive correlation was found between the number of PT1 expanded TCRs and patch test score, with significance reached at thresholds 8, 16 and 32 but not 4. Expanded TCRs formed significantly more large CDR3 similarity clusters than pre-sensitization or healthy control sets, consistent with antigen-driven responses. The number of TCRs above 1 in 1000 frequency did not change with DPC sensitization; there was no evidence of global repertoire structure alterations. All patients had alopecia, a presumed autoimmune disease, so their immune response might differ from that of healthy individuals.

The sample's time point, from its label and the paper: pre-sensitization, week 0. The treatment or condition label for this specimen denotes: therapeutic diphenylcyclopropenone sensitization with weekly scalp DPC. Total RNA was isolated from unfractionated whole blood collected in Tempus Blood RNA tubes. At every patch-test visit, the blood draw took place before the patch test was put on. Patients were eligible if aged 18 to 70, diagnosed with alopecia and judged suitable for DPC therapy, and pregnant patients were excluded. For this clonotype: Its antigen is not yet known. A much larger clone lies one base from this, so it may be a read error.

V loses 7 bases of germline sequence and J loses 6 bases, and the interval between the two ends is 18 bases. The CDR3 goes from the cysteine to the phenylalanine over 15 residues. Only CDR3 DNA is held: 45 bases, read in frame from base 1. CDR1 and CDR2 (KGHDR, SFDVKD) derive from the germline V gene. Libraries were prepared through RACE. Sequencing instrument: NextSeq 500. During library preparation, unique molecular identifiers were attached to individual cDNA molecules so that TCRs could be counted quantitatively and reproducibly. On the authors' methods: The median number of TCRs per sample was 95,638, ranging from about 20,000 to 690,600. V, J and CDR3 annotation of the TCR reads was performed with the Decombinator software suite. To make PS versus PT1 abundance plots, every sample was subsampled to the same number of TCRs (28,000). Expanded TCRs were defined as absent before sensitization and observed at least eight times at the 2-week time point. TCRdb reanalyzed the raw reads on its own, using fastp at Q25 for trimming and MiXCR for clone calling, and kept in-frame beta chains. Rows with one shared CDR3 protein collapse into an entry with the most common genes and DNA. None of the V and J calls come from the authors' own analysis; TCRdb made them. This sample comprises tens of thousands of distinct CDR3 sequences, 10% of them detected only once. 25% to 35% of the sample rests with the top ten.

This receptor was identified in a man aged 50 to 59 with alopecia areata. Some clones in this sample may be carry-over from other donors' samples. The sample consisted of whole blood, taken in connection with sensitization to the hapten diphenylcyclopropenone (DPC). The rearrangement combines TRBV24-1 with TRBJ2-1; the D segment might be TRBD1 or TRBD2, since each matches 6 bases. At the DNA level, the sequence is TGTGCCACCAGGGGTAGGGGGGAGAGTTGCAATGAGCAGTTCTTC. Translated, it reads CATRGRGESCNEQFF.